This T cell receptor (beta chain) was found in a study of blood T cell repertoires in COVID-19. Assay used: immunoSEQ multiplex PCR; TCRdb lists only in-frame clones, some missing. The sample lists around 140,000 clones, more than 75% occurring once. The germline V and J ends were trimmed by 4 bases and 1 base, with 17 bases remaining between them. The germline V gene has CDR1 SNHLY and CDR2 FYNNEI. This CDR3 comprises 17 residues. V usage is TRBV2 and J usage is TRBJ2-4, with D tentatively TRBD1 (6 bases). The sample was peripheral blood. The sequence came from a woman between 45 and 65 years old with active or convalescent COVID-19. For the CDR3, the DNA is TGTGCCAGCAGTGTAGGATGGACAGCCTGGGCCAAAAACATTCAGTACTTC. This encodes CASSVGWTAWAKNIQYF.